This T cell receptor beta chain comes out of a study of CD8 T cells in ankylosing spondylitis. Study-wide findings and caveats: Within ankylosing spondylitis blood, a TCR beta motif made up of fewer than ten highly homologous variants appeared to be characteristic.

The sample holds a few counts of this clonotype. Its antigen is unidentified. This CDR3 spans 12 amino acids. V was shortened by 4 bases and J by 4 bases, with 5 bases between the two germline ends. CDR1 and CDR2 (germline): ENHRY, SYGVKD. MiXCR was run by TCRdb on the 5' RACE reads, yielding one entry per CDR3 protein. The sample lists over 200,000 distinct CDR3 sequences; about 17% were seen once. This clonotype was sampled from a male donor with ankylosing spondylitis. Sequenced sample: blood, either unsorted or a sorted T cell fraction (not recorded which). The V and J genes are TRBV10-3 and TRBJ2-1; D is undetermined. CDR3 sequence reads: CAISGGYNEQFF. The CDR3 nucleotides are TGTGCCATCAGTGGTGGGTACAATGAGCAGTTCTTC.